This T cell receptor beta chain was found in a study of blood T cells in healthy people across ages. Germline CDR1 reads ENHRY; CDR2 reads SYGVKD. J was trimmed by 2 bases and V by 7 bases; bases with no gene match: 6. The CDR3 extends over 14 amino acids. A second PCR, run for roughly 6 to 11 cycles, used a sample-barcoded 5' primer plus a J-beta primer mix. Every single cDNA molecule received a tag from a template-switch adaptor with 12 random nucleotides. In TCRdb, the 5' RACE reads were re-called with MiXCR into one record per CDR3 protein. This table holds 1.5 million to 2 million distinct CDR3 sequences, 39% found once. Whole-study findings and limits: Because sorting was not performed, PBMCs prevented conclusive naive versus antigen-experienced comparison.

Note on this clonotype: Antigen unknown.

The sequence derives from a human donor in good health. Material: blood. The rearrangement uses TRBV10-3 and TRBJ2-5; 8 bases align to TRBD2. Here the CDR3 DNA reads TGTGCCATCAAGGCGACTAGCGTTCAAGAGACCCAGTACTTC. Translation gives CAIKATSVQETQYF.